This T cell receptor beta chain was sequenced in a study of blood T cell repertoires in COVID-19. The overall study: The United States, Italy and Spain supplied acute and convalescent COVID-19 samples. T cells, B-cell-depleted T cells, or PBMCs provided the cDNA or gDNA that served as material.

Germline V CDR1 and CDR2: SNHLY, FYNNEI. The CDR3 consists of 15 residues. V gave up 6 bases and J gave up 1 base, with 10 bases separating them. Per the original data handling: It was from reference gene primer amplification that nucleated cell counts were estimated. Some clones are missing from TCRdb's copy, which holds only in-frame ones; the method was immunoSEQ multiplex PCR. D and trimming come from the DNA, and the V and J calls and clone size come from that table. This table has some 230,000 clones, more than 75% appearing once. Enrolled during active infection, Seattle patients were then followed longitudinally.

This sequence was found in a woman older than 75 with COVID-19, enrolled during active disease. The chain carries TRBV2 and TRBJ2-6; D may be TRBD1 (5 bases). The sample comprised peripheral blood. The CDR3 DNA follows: TGTGCCAGCAGGCCCAGGGTATCTGGGGCCAACGTCCTGACTTTC. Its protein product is CASRPRVSGANVLTF.